This TCR beta chain was recorded in a study of cytomegalovirus exposure and HLA in healthy donors. As for this clone: The antigen remains undetermined.

Donors showed nominal health when sampled, although they likely had unrecorded immune exposures. 13 Jbeta primers and 60 Vbeta primers were used for the PCR. The method was immunoSEQ multiplex PCR; TCRdb's version includes in-frame clones alone and lacks a portion of them. The table lists under 150,000 clones, 60% to 80% of them singletons. Study conclusions and caveats: Among the most significant clusters, several appeared linked to common viral pathogens in a later analysis. Based on reports, TCR beta sequences accurately predicted HLA-A and HLA-B alleles for most subjects. Immune exposure information comprised only CMV serostatus.

Trimming cost V 5 bases and J 7 bases; bases outside gene matches: 5. The length of the CDR3 is 14 residues. Per germline, CDR1 SGHVS and CDR2 FNYEAQ. The rearrangement joins TRBV7-6 to TRBJ1-6; 7 bases are a match to TRBD1. The receptor was derived from a male donor in good health and CMV-seronegative. Sequencing used PBMCs. The CDR3 DNA is TGTGCCAGCAGCCCCGGGACAGAAAATTCACCCCTCCACTTT. It encodes CASSPGTENSPLHF.